This section outlines one T cell receptor beta chain sequence together with its context. There is no known antigen for this receptor. No much larger clone exists at a distance of one base, and base qualities are not known. The treatment or condition label here, explained by the study, means: allogeneic hematopoietic cell transplantation with graft depleted of TCRalphabeta T cells and CD19 B cells. The transplant recipients were children given TCRalphabeta/CD19-depleted allogeneic hematopoietic cell grafts. This sample is part of a study of T-cell reconstitution after alpha-beta-depleted transplantation in children (dated by TCRdb to the mid-2010s). Notes on the research overall: The study quantitatively tracked T-cell immune reconstitution after TCRalphabeta/CD19-depleted allogeneic hematopoietic cell transplantation in children using TCR repertoire profiling.

Preparation of the library involved PCR. The sample was run on an Illumina HiSeq 2500. To normalize quantification of the TCRbeta repertoire, the TCR libraries were built with molecular barcoding that relied on unique molecular identifiers. TCRdb reprocessing: public reads trimmed at Q25 with fastp, clones called with MiXCR, in-frame beta chains kept. Entries that share a CDR3 protein sequence are merged under the most common genes and DNA. The sample contains some 450,000 distinct CDR3 sequences, 43% of them found a single time. Clones ranked in the top ten supply around 29% of the sample. The junction shows trimming of 0 bases on V and 3 bases on J, plus 8 bases between the germline ends. From its cysteine to its phenylalanine, the CDR3 spans 14 amino acids. CDR3 DNA only is kept here, 42 bases in frame from base 1. General conclusions and limits of the study: Apparently early alphabetaT-cell count recovery about two months after transplant reportedly relied on only several hundred rapidly expanded clones derived from non-depleted graft cells. In some patients, the high TCRbeta diversity seen at day 60 was put down to recipient T cells and intrathymic progenitors that had survived conditioning. Hyperexpanded clone frequencies declined over subsequent months; after one year, T-cell counts and TCRbeta diversity were mostly attributed to newly produced T cells.

This TCR came from a girl aged 2-15 years with aplastic anemia, due to receive a stem cell transplant. The chain joins TRBV12-3 or TRBV12-4 to TRBJ1-1; possibly the D gene is TRBD1, per 5 matching bases. The material sequenced was PBMCs, taken before TCRalphabeta/CD19-depleted stem cell transplant. The CDR3 amino acid sequence is: CASSLAGAHTEAFF. The DNA reads as follows: TGTGCCAGCAGTTTAGCAGGGGCGCACACTGAAGCTTTCTTT.